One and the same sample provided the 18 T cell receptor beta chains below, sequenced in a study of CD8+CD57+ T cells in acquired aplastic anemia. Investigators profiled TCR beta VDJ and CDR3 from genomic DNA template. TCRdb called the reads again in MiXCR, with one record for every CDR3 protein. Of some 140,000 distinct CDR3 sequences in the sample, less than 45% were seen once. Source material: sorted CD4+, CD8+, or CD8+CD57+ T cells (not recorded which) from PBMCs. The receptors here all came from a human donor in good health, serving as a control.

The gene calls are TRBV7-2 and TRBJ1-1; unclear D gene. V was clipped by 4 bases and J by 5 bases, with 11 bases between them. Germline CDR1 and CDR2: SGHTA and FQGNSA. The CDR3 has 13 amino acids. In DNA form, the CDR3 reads TGTGCCAGCAGCTCAATGGTGGGAACTGAAGCTTTCTTT. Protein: CASSSMVGTEAFF.

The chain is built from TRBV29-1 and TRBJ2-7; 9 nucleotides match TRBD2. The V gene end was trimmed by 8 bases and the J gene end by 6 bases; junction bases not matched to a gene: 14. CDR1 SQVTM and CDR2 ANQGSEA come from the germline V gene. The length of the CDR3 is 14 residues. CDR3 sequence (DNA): TGCAGCCCAGGGGCTGGCGGGAGGGCCGGCGAGCAGTACTTC. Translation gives CSPGAGGRAGEQYF.

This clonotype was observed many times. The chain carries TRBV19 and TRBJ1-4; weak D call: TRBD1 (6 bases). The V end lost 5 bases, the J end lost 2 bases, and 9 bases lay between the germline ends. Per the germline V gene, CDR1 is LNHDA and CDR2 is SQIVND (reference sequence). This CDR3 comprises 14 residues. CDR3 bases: TGTGCCAGTAGTCCCACAGGGACTAATGAAAAACTGTTTTTT. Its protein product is CASSPTGTNEKLFF.

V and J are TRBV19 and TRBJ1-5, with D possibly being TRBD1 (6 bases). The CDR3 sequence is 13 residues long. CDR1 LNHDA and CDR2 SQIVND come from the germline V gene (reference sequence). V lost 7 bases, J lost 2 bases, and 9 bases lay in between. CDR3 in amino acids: CASMGQRNQPQHF. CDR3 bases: TGTGCCAGTATGGGACAACGCAATCAGCCCCAGCATTTT.

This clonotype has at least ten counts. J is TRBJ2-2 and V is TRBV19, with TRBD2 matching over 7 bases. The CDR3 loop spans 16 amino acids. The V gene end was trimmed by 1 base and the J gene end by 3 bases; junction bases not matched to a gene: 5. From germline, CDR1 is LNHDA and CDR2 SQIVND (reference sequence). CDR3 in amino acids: CASSIAAGRDTGELFF. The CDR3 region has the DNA TGTGCCAGTAGTATAGCCGCTGGGAGGGACACCGGGGAGCTGTTTTTT.

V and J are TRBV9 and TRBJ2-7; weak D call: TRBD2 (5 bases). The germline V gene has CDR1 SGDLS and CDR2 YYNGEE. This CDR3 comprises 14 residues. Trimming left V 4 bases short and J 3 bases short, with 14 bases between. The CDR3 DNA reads TGTGCCAGCAGCCCCCACGGGGAAAACTACGAGCAGTACTTC. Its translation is CASSPHGENYEQYF.

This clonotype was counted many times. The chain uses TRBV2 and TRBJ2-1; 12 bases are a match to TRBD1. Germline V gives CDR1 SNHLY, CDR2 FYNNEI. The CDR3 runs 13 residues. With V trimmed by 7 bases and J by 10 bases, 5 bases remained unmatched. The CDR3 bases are TGTGCCAGCACCAGGGACAGGGGGCAGGAGCAGTTCTTC. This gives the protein CASTRDRGQEQFF.

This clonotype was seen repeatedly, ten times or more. The CDR3 loop is CASSEASGSNQPQHF. The CDR3 DNA follows: TGCGCCAGCAGTGAGGCAAGTGGGAGCAATCAGCCCCAGCATTTT. This chain uses TRBV10-2 with TRBJ1-5; no definite D call. From germline, CDR1 is WSHSY and CDR2 SAAADI. The CDR3 consists of 15 residues. V was shortened by 2 bases and J by 1 base, with 9 bases between the two germline ends.

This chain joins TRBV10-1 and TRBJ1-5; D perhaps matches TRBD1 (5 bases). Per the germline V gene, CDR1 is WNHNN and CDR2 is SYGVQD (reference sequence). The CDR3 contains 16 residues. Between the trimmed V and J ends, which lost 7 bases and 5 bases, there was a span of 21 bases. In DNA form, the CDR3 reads TGCGCCAGCACCCAGGGTAGGAGGGCCCGCGATCAGCCCCAGCATTTT. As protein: CASTQGRRARDQPQHF.

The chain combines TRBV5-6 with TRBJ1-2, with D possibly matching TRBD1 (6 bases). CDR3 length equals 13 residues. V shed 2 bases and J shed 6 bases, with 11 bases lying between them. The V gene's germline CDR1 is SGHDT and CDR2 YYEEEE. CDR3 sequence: CASSLRGGDGYTF. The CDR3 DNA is TGTGCCAGCAGCTTAAGGGGGGGCGATGGCTACACCTTC.

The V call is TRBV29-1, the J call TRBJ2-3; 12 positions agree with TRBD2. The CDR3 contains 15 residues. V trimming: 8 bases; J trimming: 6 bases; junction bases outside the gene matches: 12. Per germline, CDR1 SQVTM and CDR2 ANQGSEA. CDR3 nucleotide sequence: TGCAGCTCGGGGCCTCTAGCGGGGGGGAGTGATACGCAGTATTTT. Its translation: CSSGPLAGGSDTQYF.

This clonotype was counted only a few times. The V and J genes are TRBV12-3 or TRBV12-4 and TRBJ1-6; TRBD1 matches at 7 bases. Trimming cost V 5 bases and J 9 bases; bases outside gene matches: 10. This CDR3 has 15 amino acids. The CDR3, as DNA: TGTGCCAGCAGTGCGCGACAGGGTGGGTTTTCACCCCTCCACTTT. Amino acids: CASSARQGGFSPLHF.

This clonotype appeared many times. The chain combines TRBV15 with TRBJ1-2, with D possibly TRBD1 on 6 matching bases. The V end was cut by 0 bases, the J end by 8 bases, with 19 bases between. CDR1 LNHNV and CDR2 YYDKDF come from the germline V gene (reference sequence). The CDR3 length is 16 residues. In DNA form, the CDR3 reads TGTGCCACCAGCAGAGATGAGGAGGGGGGAACGGGGGGCTACACCTTC. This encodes CATSRDEEGGTGGYTF.

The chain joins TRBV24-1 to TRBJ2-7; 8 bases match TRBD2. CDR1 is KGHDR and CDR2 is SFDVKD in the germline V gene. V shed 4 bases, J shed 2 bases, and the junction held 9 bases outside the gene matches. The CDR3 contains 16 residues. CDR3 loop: CATSETPGLGAYEQYF. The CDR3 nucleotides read TGTGCCACCAGTGAAACGCCGGGACTAGGCGCCTACGAGCAGTACTTC.

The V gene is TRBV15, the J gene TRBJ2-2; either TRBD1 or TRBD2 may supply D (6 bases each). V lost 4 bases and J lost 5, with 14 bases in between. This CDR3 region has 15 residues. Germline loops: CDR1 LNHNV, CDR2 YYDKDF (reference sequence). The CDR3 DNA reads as TGTGCCACCAGCACCTTGGGGGCGGGGACCGGGGAGCTGTTTTTT. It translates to CATSTLGAGTGELFF.

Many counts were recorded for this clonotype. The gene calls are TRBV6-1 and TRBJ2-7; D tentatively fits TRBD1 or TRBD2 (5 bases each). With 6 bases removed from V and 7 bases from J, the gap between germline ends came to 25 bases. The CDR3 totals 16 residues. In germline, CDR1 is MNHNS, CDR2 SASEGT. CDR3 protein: CASRMLTGTGVREQYF. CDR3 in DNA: TGTGCCAGCAGGATGCTCACCGGGACGGGTGTGAGGGAGCAGTACTTC.

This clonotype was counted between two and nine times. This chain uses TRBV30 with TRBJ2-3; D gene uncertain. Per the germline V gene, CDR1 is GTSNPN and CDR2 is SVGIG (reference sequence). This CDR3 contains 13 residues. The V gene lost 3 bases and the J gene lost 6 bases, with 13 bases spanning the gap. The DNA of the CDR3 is TGTGCCTGGAGGGGCCTGGCGGAGGATACGCAGTATTTT. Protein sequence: CAWRGLAEDTQYF.

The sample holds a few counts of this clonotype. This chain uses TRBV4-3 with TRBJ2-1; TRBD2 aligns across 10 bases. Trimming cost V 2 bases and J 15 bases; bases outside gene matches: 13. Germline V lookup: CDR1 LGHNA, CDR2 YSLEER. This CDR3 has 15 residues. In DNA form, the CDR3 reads TGCGCCAGCAGCCAATTGCCGGGACTAGCGAAAGTTGGGTTCTTC. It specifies CASSQLPGLAKVGFF.